Presented here are 30 T cell receptor beta chains from one specimen sequenced in a study of vaccination and CD4 T cells after COVID-19. Cultured CD4+ T cell DNA was sequenced using the Oncomine TCR Beta short-read assay. TCRdb passed the PCR reads through MiXCR, listing each CDR3 protein once. The repertoire has approximately 7,000 distinct CDR3 sequences, roughly 40% of them found once; the top ten carry 34%. Treatment denoted: roughly 10-day PBMC culture with coronavirus spike peptide pools or control peptides (ViraFEST assay). These CD4+ T cells came from an unexposed donor, sampled before the COVID-19 pandemic (2011-2018). These TCRs are of unknown antigen specificity. The sequenced material came from CD4+ T cells from blood, cultured in vitro. Source of these receptors: a human donor in good health.

The V and J genes are TRBV20-1 and TRBJ2-5; 7 bases agree with TRBD1. The CDR3 runs to 16 residues. In germline, CDR1 is DFQATT, CDR2 SNEGSKA (reference sequence). The V gene end was trimmed by 1 base and the J gene end by 1 base; junction bases not matched to a gene: 9. The CDR3 coding sequence is TGCAGTGCTAGAGGGCACAGGGGAGTTACCCAAGAGACCCAGTACTTC. Its translation: CSARGHRGVTQETQYF.

This clonotype was observed a handful of times. The gene calls are TRBV30 and TRBJ1-1; D is unclear. Trimming shortened V by 3 bases and J by 7 bases, and 12 bases separated the two germline ends. The CDR3 contains 12 residues. Germline V gene sequence: CDR1 GTSNPN, CDR2 SVGIG (reference sequence). CDR3 in amino acids: CAWRAPYSEAFF. The CDR3 DNA sequence: TGTGCCTGGAGGGCACCATATAGTGAAGCTTTCTTT.

This chain connects TRBV20-1 to TRBJ1-5, with D hard to call. This CDR3 is built from 12 residues. In germline, CDR1 is DFQATT, CDR2 SNEGSKA (reference sequence). The CDR3 nucleotides read TGCCCAAGGACGGCACTAGATCAGCCCCAGCATTTT. Its protein product is CPRTALDQPQHF.

DNA of the CDR3: TGTGCCACCGGGGTGGGGGGAACCGGGGAGCTGTTTTTT. This sequence encodes CATGVGGTGELFF. The chain recombines TRBV24-1 with TRBJ2-2; tentative D call: TRBD2 (6 bases). This CDR3 contains 13 residues. The V gene lost 9 bases and the J gene lost 5 bases, with 12 bases spanning the gap. Germline CDR1 reads KGHDR; CDR2 reads SFDVKD.

This clonotype was seen more than once but under ten times. This sequence joins TRBV6-4 and TRBJ1-5; D gene unclear. Germline CDR1 and CDR2: MRHNA and SNTAGT. The CDR3 contains 13 residues. V gave up 4 bases and J gave up 4 bases, with 8 bases separating them. The CDR3 DNA reads as TGTGCCAGCAGTGGGGAGAGTAATCAGCCCCAGCATTTT. The encoded protein is CASSGESNQPQHF.

The chain uses TRBV20-1 and TRBJ2-7; a weak D match, TRBD1 (5 bases). CDR3 length equals 13 residues. Germline V gene lookup returns CDR1 DFQATT and CDR2 SNEGSKA (reference sequence). Deletions cut 3 bases from V and 3 bases from J, with 12 bases between. CDR3 nucleotide sequence: TGCAGTGCTAGTTCAGGGAATATCTACGAGCAGTACTTC. Protein: CSASSGNIYEQYF.

The chain's CDR3 is CASSGDRSSYEQYF. CDR3 coding DNA: TGTGCCAGCAGTGGGGACAGGAGCTCCTACGAGCAGTACTTC. The gene calls are TRBV2 and TRBJ2-7, with 8 bases lining up with TRBD1. V lost 4 bases, J lost 0 bases, and 2 bases stayed unmatched. The germline V gene encodes CDR1 SNHLY and CDR2 FYNNEI. The CDR3 loop spans 14 amino acids.

The chain has TRBV11-1 and TRBJ2-5; the D gene could be TRBD1 or TRBD2 (5 bases each). Trimming removed 1 base at V and 5 bases at J, with 11 bases between. Germline CDR1 reads SGHAT; CDR2 reads FQDESV (reference sequence). The CDR3 is made up of 14 amino acids. Written as DNA, the CDR3 is TGTGCCAGCAGCTTAGGAGGGACGGCCGAGACCCAGTACTTC. This sequence encodes CASSLGGTAETQYF.

The V and J genes are TRBV20-1 and TRBJ1-2, with D unclear. The CDR3 extends over 13 amino acids. Germline lookup yields CDR1 DFQATT and CDR2 SNEGSKA (reference sequence). Trimming cost V 0 bases and J 6 bases, with 11 bases left between them. The CDR3 loop is CSARDGLGHGYTF. CDR3 bases: TGCAGTGCTAGAGATGGTTTGGGCCATGGCTACACCTTC.

CDR3 loop: CASSSSGAFSYNEQFF. Here the CDR3 DNA reads TGTGCCAGCAGCAGCAGCGGGGCGTTCTCCTACAATGAGCAGTTCTTC. V and J are TRBV7-6 and TRBJ2-1; 7 bases agree with TRBD2. Looked up from germline, CDR1 is SGHVS and CDR2 is FNYEAQ. The V gene end was trimmed by 5 bases and the J gene end by 0 bases; junction bases not matched to a gene: 7. The CDR3 spans 16 residues.

This clonotype was seen a handful of times. The chain combines TRBV12-3 or TRBV12-4 with TRBJ2-5, with D unclear. This CDR3 is built from 11 residues. V lost 5 bases and J lost 3, with 4 bases in between. In DNA, the CDR3 is TGTGCCAGCAGTGAAAAAGAGACCCAGTACTTC. Translation gives CASSEKETQYF.

This rearrangement joins TRBV11-2 to TRBJ2-1; D uncertain. Trimming left V 5 bases short and J 4 bases short, with 9 bases between. This CDR3 has 13 residues. The germline V gene encodes CDR1 SGHAT and CDR2 FQNNGV. As DNA, the CDR3 is TGTGCCAGCAGCGCGTACGGGTACAATGAGCAGTTCTTC. Protein sequence: CASSAYGYNEQFF.

This clonotype turned up a few times. This chain uses TRBV5-1 with TRBJ2-7, with D maybe TRBD1 (5 bases). Trimming left V 0 bases short and J 0 bases short, with 10 bases between. This CDR3 is 15 amino acids long. Germline V gene data show CDR1 as SGHRS and CDR2 as YFSETQ. CDR3 sequence reads: CASSLDRQSSYEQYF. The DNA for the CDR3 is TGCGCCAGCAGCTTGGACAGGCAGAGCTCCTACGAGCAGTACTTC.

The CDR3 here is CSASGGEALSSNEQFF. The CDR3 DNA reads TGCAGTGCTAGCGGCGGGGAAGCCCTGAGTAGTAATGAGCAGTTCTTC. The rearrangement joins TRBV20-1 to TRBJ2-1; TRBD2 might be the D (6 bases). The V gene lost 3 bases and the J gene lost 7 bases, with 22 bases spanning the gap. Germline CDR1 reads DFQATT; CDR2 reads SNEGSKA (reference sequence). The length of the CDR3 is 16 residues.

This clonotype was counted only a few times. This chain uses TRBV20-1 with TRBJ1-6, with D possibly being TRBD1 (6 bases). The CDR3 is 16 amino acids. Germline CDR1 and CDR2: DFQATT and SNEGSKA (reference sequence). V was pared by 6 bases and J by 3 bases, with 18 bases between. CDR3 DNA sequence: TGCAGTGCCAAAGCCCGCCTCAGGGGCTATAATTCACCCCTCCACTTT. Translated, it gives CSAKARLRGYNSPLHF.

J is TRBJ1-1 and V is TRBV18; possible D gene TRBD1, 5 bases. The ends were cut back, 3 bases at V and 10 bases at J, with 21 bases in the middle. From germline, CDR1 is KGHSH and CDR2 LQKENI. The CDR3 consists of 15 residues. The DNA for the CDR3 is TGTGCCAGCTCACCCCCGGGGGGGGTAGAGTTGGGAGCTTTCTTT. Its protein is CASSPPGGVELGAFF.

The J gene is TRBJ2-3, the V gene TRBV5-1; D possibly corresponds to TRBD1 (6 bases). V was clipped by 1 base and J by 3 bases, with 12 bases between them. The CDR3 runs 15 residues. Germline-derived CDR1 and CDR2 are SGHRS and YFSETQ. The CDR3 protein is CASSLRGSETDTQYF. In nucleotides, the CDR3 is TGCGCCAGCAGCTTGAGGGGGTCAGAGACAGATACGCAGTATTTT.

This sequence joins TRBV20-1 and TRBJ2-7; D possibly corresponds to TRBD1 (5 bases). Deletions cut 4 bases from V and 1 base from J, with 14 bases between. From germline, CDR1 is DFQATT and CDR2 SNEGSKA (reference sequence). CDR3 length: 14 residues. DNA for the CDR3: TGCAGTGCTACACGACCCGACAGTTCCTACGAGCAGTACTTC. Translated: CSATRPDSSYEQYF.

This clonotype is a singleton in its sample. For the CDR3, the DNA is TGCGCCAGCAGCTTGGGGGGTCAGATCTATGGCTACACCTTC. Its translation: CASSLGGQIYGYTF. The J gene is TRBJ1-2, the V gene TRBV5-1; unclear D gene. Per germline, CDR1 SGHRS and CDR2 YFSETQ. Trimming took 0 bases from V and 4 from J, leaving 10 bases between them. There are 14 residues in the CDR3.

The J gene is TRBJ1-1, the V gene TRBV7-8; TRBD1 is a possible D gene (6 bases). Trimming removed 7 bases from V and 5 bases from J, with 14 bases in between. Germline CDR1 and CDR2: SGHVS and FQNEAQ. This CDR3 has 13 amino acids. The CDR3 region is CASTTLRGTEAFF. CDR3 in DNA: TGTGCCAGCACCACACTAAGGGGGACTGAAGCTTTCTTT.

The CDR3 is CATRVREQFF. For the CDR3, the DNA is TGTGCCACCAGGGTCAGGGAGCAGTTCTTC. V and J are TRBV24-1 and TRBJ2-1; D is unclear. Between the trimmed V and J ends, which lost 7 bases and 10 bases, there was a span of 7 bases. Germline values: CDR1 KGHDR, CDR2 SFDVKD. CDR3 length equals 10 residues.

The chain has TRBV20-1 and TRBJ2-1, with unresolved D. The V and J ends lost 0 bases and 5 bases respectively, with 8 bases between them. This CDR3 spans 13 amino acids. Per germline, CDR1 DFQATT and CDR2 SNEGSKA (reference sequence). The CDR3 DNA reads TGCAGTGCTAGAGATTCCCGAAACAATGAGCAGTTCTTC. It codes for CSARDSRNNEQFF.

The chain recombines TRBV7-3 with TRBJ2-2; 7 bases are shared with TRBD2. With V trimmed by 5 bases and J by 5 bases, 17 bases remained unmatched. This CDR3 is built from 18 residues. Looked up from germline, CDR1 is SGHTA and CDR2 is FQGTGA. The chain's CDR3 is CASSPLGITGTTTGELFF. The CDR3 region has the DNA TGTGCCAGCAGCCCACTCGGGATCACCGGGACTACAACCGGGGAGCTGTTTTTT.

The sample holds a few counts of this clonotype. The V and J genes are TRBV6-1 and TRBJ1-3; no definite D call. Germline lookup yields CDR1 MNHNS and CDR2 SASEGT. This CDR3 contains 11 residues. The V gene lost 2 bases and the J gene lost 10 bases, with 6 bases spanning the gap. The CDR3 loop reads CASSELVTIYF. DNA for the CDR3: TGTGCCAGCAGTGAACTGGTGACCATATATTTT.

The CDR3 bases are TGTGCCACCAGTGATTTGAGGGACACAGTCTTCAACGAGCAGTACTTC. Residues: CATSDLRDTVFNEQYF. The rearrangement uses TRBV24-1 and TRBJ2-7; D might be TRBD1 (6 bases). Germline V gene sequence: CDR1 KGHDR, CDR2 SFDVKD. CDR3 length: 16 residues. The germline V and J ends were trimmed by 0 bases and 5 bases, with 16 bases remaining between them.

This clonotype counts as medium-sized. This chain uses TRBV5-1 with TRBJ2-1; 7 nucleotides line up with TRBD2. Germline CDR1 reads SGHRS; CDR2 reads YFSETQ. The CDR3 loop spans 15 amino acids. V was clipped by 6 bases and J by 9 bases; unmatched bases: 15. The CDR3 is CASMVSGLGVAEQFF. The CDR3 nucleotides read TGCGCCAGCATGGTATCTGGACTAGGGGTAGCTGAGCAGTTCTTC.

This clonotype was detected a few times. V and J are TRBV25-1 and TRBJ1-5; unclear D gene. Germline V gene sequence: CDR1 MGHDK, CDR2 SYGVNS. The CDR3 length is 13 residues. Deletions cut 5 bases from V and 0 bases from J, with 5 bases between. CDR3 residues: CASSRDSNQPQHF. The DNA of the CDR3 is TGTGCCAGCAGTAGGGATAGCAATCAGCCCCAGCATTTT.

V gene TRBV6-1 combines with J gene TRBJ2-5; D may match TRBD1 or TRBD2 (6 bases each). Germline V CDR1 and CDR2: MNHNS, SASEGT. Between the trimmed V and J ends, which lost 2 bases and 4 bases, there was a span of 14 bases. The CDR3 is made up of 15 amino acids. CDR3 coding DNA: TGTGCCAGCAGTGAACCTCCGGGGGCGGGAGAGACCCAGTACTTC. Translation: CASSEPPGAGETQYF.

The chain is built from TRBV20-1 and TRBJ1-3; weak D call: TRBD1 (6 bases). Germline assignment: CDR1 DFQATT and CDR2 SNEGSKA (reference sequence). Trimming took off 5 bases at V and 2 bases at J, with 13 bases between the two ends. The CDR3 runs to 14 residues. CDR3 sequence (DNA): TGCAGTGCTTCTAAACAGGGAGCTGGAAACACCATATATTTT. It encodes CSASKQGAGNTIYF.

In this sample, this clonotype turned up once. The chain couples TRBV19 to TRBJ2-1, with 9 bases identical to TRBD1. The CDR3 runs 15 residues. Germline CDR1 and CDR2: LNHDA and SQIVND (reference sequence). V shed 4 bases and J 7 bases; nucleotides not matched to a gene: 8. The CDR3 spells CASSTQGAVGNEQFF. The CDR3 bases are TGTGCCAGTAGTACACAGGGGGCGGTTGGGAATGAGCAGTTCTTC.